The clone carrying this TCR beta chain was found a few times. Its target is unknown. Every one of the donors was a healthy Caucasian. The data were obtained in a study of identical twins. Study-level results: The study found that models underestimated out-of-frame TCR alpha sharing in monozygotic twins.

The CDR3 extends over 13 amino acids. Between the trimmed V and J ends, which lost 3 bases and 0 bases, there was a span of 3 bases. Germline assignment: CDR1 SEHNR and CDR2 FQNEAQ (reference sequence). One entry per CDR3 protein, called by TCRdb with MiXCR from the 5' RACE reads. Of around 340,000 distinct CDR3 sequences listed, approximately 13% were seen once; the top ten hold more than 6%. These data were also reused for a study on yellow fever vaccine responses in identical twins. This second report adds: Twins' T cell vaccine responses reportedly looked partly convergent, partly personalized.

This rearrangement joins TRBV7-9 to TRBJ1-3; no definite D call. This clonotype originated in a young woman in good health. The sequenced sample consisted of CD8+ T cells sorted from blood. For the CDR3, the DNA is TGTGCCAGCAGCTTGAGCTCTGGAAACACCATATATTTT. Encoded protein: CASSLSSGNTIYF.